The rows below give T cell receptor beta chains drawn from one sample of a study of regulatory T cells in long-lasting Graves disease. One entry per CDR3 protein, called by TCRdb with MiXCR from the multiplex PCR reads. The sample includes approximately 400,000 distinct CDR3 sequences, around 20% of them seen just once. The starting material was peripheral blood mononuclear cells (PBMCs), obtained when the disease was refractory, from a patient treated with antithyroid drugs. These TCRs come from a female donor with Graves disease. Both conserved end residues are trimmed from each CDR3. Each record gives: V gene, J gene, CDR3 protein.

TRBV29-1	TRBJ2-7	SVRTGPYEQY
TRBV2	TRBJ1-1	ASSPILQGATEAF
TRBV18	TRBJ1-1	ASSPLDRHTEAF
TRBV5-1	TRBJ2-2	ASSLVLAGGAGELF
TRBV3-1	TRBJ2-7	ASSQGGGLAGGSMGEQY
TRBV4-2	TRBJ2-7	ASSQDSDRDYEQY
TRBV25-1	TRBJ1-2	ASSESGSGRYGYT
TRBV6-2/TRBV6-3	TRBJ2-2	ASQPGPVWRPLNTGELF
TRBV7-2	TRBJ2-2	ASSLVAGYTGELF
TRBV6-2/TRBV6-3	TRBJ2-7	ASSPYTGGYEQY
TRBV5-1	TRBJ1-6	ASSLSTGTRSNSPLH
TRBV2	TRBJ2-5	ASSSDRDKETQY
TRBV19	TRBJ2-3	ASSMALAGGTQY
TRBV6-2/TRBV6-3	TRBJ2-7	ASSYSGTDNREQY
TRBV20-1	TRBJ2-2	SARGLAPGELF
TRBV19	TRBJ2-2	ASSLSHFRQENTGELF
TRBV30	TRBJ1-5	AWSGGTGYNQPQH
TRBV12-5	TRBJ2-5	ASGLPDGIQKEETQY
TRBV19	TRBJ2-7	ASSPFDGSVYEQY
TRBV5-1	TRBJ2-2	ASSLVSGRGTGELF
TRBV28	TRBJ2-7	ASSLSYWDRGSGRARREQY
TRBV4-1	TRBJ2-7	ASSQEGRDAYEQY
TRBV6-1	TRBJ2-2	ASSPAGDRGSGELF
TRBV6-2/TRBV6-3	TRBJ2-3	ASSYQSVPDTQY
TRBV2	TRBJ2-7	ASSDREWGEQY
TRBV29-1	TRBJ2-5	SVAGTSGSQETQY
TRBV19	TRBJ1-2	ASSIEGSGNYGYT
TRBV27	TRBJ1-5	ASTHGQKYSNQPQH
TRBV7-2	TRBJ2-3	ASSLKQSDRTDTQY
TRBV5-8	TRBJ2-2	ASSWTLRSSNTGELF
TRBV19	TRBJ1-1	ASNRDRDRAEAF
TRBV7-3	TRBJ2-7	ASSLLPPGQGSYEQY
TRBV29-1	TRBJ2-5	SVDISEETQY
TRBV28	TRBJ1-4	ATRGQPNEKLF
TRBV5-5	TRBJ2-7	ASSGGERAWTSVFYEQY